This T cell receptor (beta chain) was captured by sequencing in a study of Graves' ophthalmopathy and Graves' hyperthyroidism. CDR1 and CDR2 (germline): ENHRY, SYGVKD. The V and J ends lost 0 bases and 5 bases respectively, with 5 bases between them. The CDR3 has 12 residues. Transcripts of RNA were the source for amplifying TCR beta CDR3 regions. Scientists carried out first-round RT-PCR using HTBI primers and then a second-round multiplex PCR. TCRdb called the multiplex PCR reads again in MiXCR, with one record for every CDR3 protein. Among 660,000 or so distinct CDR3 sequences listed, about 38% were seen once. General observations from the study: Ophthalmopathy versus stable hyperthyroidism: 13-signature model gave about 87% sensitivity, 70% to 83% specificity. Blood also contained most of the expanded thyroid clonotypes above 0.001 frequency.

This clonotype was found many times. Antigen unknown. Disease in donors with ophthalmopathy had moderate-to-severe activity, CAS ≥3, NOSPECS ≥4 and under 3 months' duration. Other autoimmune diseases, uncontrolled infections, pregnancy or lactation ruled patients out of participation. The chain is built from TRBV10-3 and TRBJ2-7; D not certain. This receptor was taken from an adult man with Graves' ophthalmopathy. Input material: peripheral blood. The CDR3 spells CAISESGDEQYF. In nucleotides, the CDR3 is TGTGCCATCAGTGAGTCTGGGGACGAGCAGTACTTC.